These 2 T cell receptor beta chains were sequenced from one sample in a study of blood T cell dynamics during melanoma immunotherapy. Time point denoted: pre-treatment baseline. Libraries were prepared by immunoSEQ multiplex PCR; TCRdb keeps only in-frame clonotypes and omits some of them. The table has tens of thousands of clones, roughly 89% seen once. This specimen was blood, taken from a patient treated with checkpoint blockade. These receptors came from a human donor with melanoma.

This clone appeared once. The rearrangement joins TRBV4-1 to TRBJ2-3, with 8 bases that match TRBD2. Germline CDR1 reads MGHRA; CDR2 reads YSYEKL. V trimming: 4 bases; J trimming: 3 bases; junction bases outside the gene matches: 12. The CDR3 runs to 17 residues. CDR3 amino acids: CASSRRLASPETDTQYF. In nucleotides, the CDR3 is TGCGCCAGCAGCCGCAGACTAGCGTCGCCCGAGACAGATACGCAGTATTTT.

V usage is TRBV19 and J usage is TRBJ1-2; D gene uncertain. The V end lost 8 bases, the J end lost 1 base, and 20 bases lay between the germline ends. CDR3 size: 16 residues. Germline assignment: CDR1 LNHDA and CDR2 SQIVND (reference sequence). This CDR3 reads CASSAQTGSLNYGYTF. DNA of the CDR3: TGTGCCAGTTCTGCGCAAACGGGGAGCCTTAACTATGGCTACACCTTC. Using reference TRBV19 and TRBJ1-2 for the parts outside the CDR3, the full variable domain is DGGITQSPKYLFRKEGQNVTLSCEQNLNHDAMYWYRQDPGQGLRLIYYSQIVNDFQKGDIAEGYSVSREKKESFPLTVTSAQKNPTAFYLCASSAQTGSLNYGYTFGSGTRLTVV.